Listed below are T cell receptor beta chains from one sample, sequenced in a study of siplizumab effects on memory and regulatory T cells. Only in-frame clones appear in the TCRdb table, and some are missing; sequencing was by immunoSEQ multiplex PCR. The sample shows about 68,000 clones, about 92% of them seen only once. The sequencing input was CD8+ T cells sorted from blood. The source is a human donor in good health. The CDR3 runs from the conserved cysteine through the conserved F or W. The D gene is left open where the match is weak. Size is omitted from some rows. Given values are once, few, many or a class for expanded clones.

NA	TRBV5-4	TRBJ2-7	NA	CASSSGQTYEQYF	TGTGCCAGCAGCTCCGGACAGACCTACGAGCAGTACTTC
NA	TRBV7-9	TRBJ1-5	NA	CASSSLDSSNQPQHF	TGTGCCAGCAGCTCGCTGGACAGCAGCAATCAGCCCCAGCATTTT
NA	TRBV5-6	TRBJ2-7	NA	CASSPWTGQYF	TGTGCCAGCAGCCCGTGGACCGGGCAGTACTTC
TRBD2	TRBV7-8	TRBJ2-1	NA	CASSLEERGLGNEQFF	TGTGCCAGCAGCTTAGAGGAGCGGGGGCTGGGCAATGAGCAGTTCTTC
TRBD1	TRBV27	TRBJ2-5	NA	CASTGTGGAETQYF	TGTGCCAGCACCGGGACAGGGGGCGCAGAGACCCAGTACTTC
NA	TRBV7-9	TRBJ1-1	NA	CASSDSWVAFF	TGTGCCAGCAGCGATAGCTGGGTGGCTTTCTTT
NA	TRBV5-1	TRBJ1-2	NA	CASSREASTGYGYTF	TGCGCCAGCAGCCGGGAGGCCAGTACGGGCTATGGCTACACCTTC
NA	TRBV2	TRBJ2-1	once	CATISPRVAGSYNEQFF	TGTGCCACCATTTCCCCCCGGGTGGCGGGGTCCTACAATGAGCAGTTCTTC
NA	TRBV11-3	TRBJ1-1	NA	CASSKGGDEAFF	TGTGCCAGCAGCAAAGGCGGGGATGAAGCTTTCTTT
NA	TRBV6-6	TRBJ1-5	NA	CASSTRGGSNQPQHF	TGTGCCAGCAGTACTCGAGGGGGTAGCAATCAGCCCCAGCATTTT
NA	TRBV6-1	TRBJ1-1	NA	CASSVGLENEAFF	TGTGCCAGCAGTGTGGGGCTCGAAAATGAAGCTTTCTTT
NA	TRBV5-4	TRBJ2-3	NA	CASSWNQVTDTQYF	TGTGCCAGCAGCTGGAATCAGGTAACAGATACGCAGTATTTT
NA	TRBV9	TRBJ2-2	NA	CASSPPGQMNTGELFF	TGTGCCAGCAGCCCTCCGGGACAAATGAACACCGGGGAGCTGTTTTTT
NA	TRBV2	TRBJ2-3	NA	CAGHTDTQYF	TGTGCCGGCCACACAGATACGCAGTATTTT
NA	TRBV9	TRBJ1-4	NA	CASSVGQGNEKLFF	TGTGCCAGCAGCGTAGGGCAGGGCAATGAAAAACTGTTTTTT
TRBD2	TRBV5-5	TRBJ2-7	NA	CASSTAAGGISYEQYF	TGTGCCAGCAGCACAGCCGCGGGGGGGATTTCCTACGAGCAGTACTTC
TRBD2	TRBV4-2	TRBJ2-3	NA	CASSQDDLAGILPSTDTQYF	TGTGCCAGCAGCCAAGATGACCTAGCGGGGATACTCCCCAGCACAGATACGCAGTATTTT
TRBD1	TRBV29-1	TRBJ2-7	NA	CSGGGQGPYEQYF	TGCAGCGGGGGAGGACAGGGTCCATACGAGCAGTACTTC
NA	TRBV19	TRBJ2-7	NA	CASSISSYSYEQYF	TGTGCCAGTAGTATCAGTAGCTACTCCTACGAGCAGTACTTC
NA	TRBV27	TRBJ2-7	NA	CASSDGHLLSYEQYF	TGTGCCAGCAGTGACGGACACCTCCTCTCCTACGAGCAGTACTTC
TRBD2	TRBV5-4	TRBJ2-5	NA	CASELAGGREAQYF	TGTGCCAGTGAGCTAGCGGGGGGCCGGGAGGCCCAGTACTTC
NA	TRBV6-4	TRBJ1-2	NA	CASSDSTNYGYTF	TGTGCCAGCAGTGACTCGACTAACTATGGCTACACCTTC
NA	TRBV30	TRBJ2-5	NA	CACGIETQYF	TGTGCCTGCGGAATCGAGACCCAGTACTTC
TRBD2	TRBV7-9	TRBJ2-1	NA	CASSLQRGWDEQFF	TGTGCCAGCAGCTTACAGCGGGGGTGGGATGAGCAGTTCTTC
NA	TRBV5-4	TRBJ2-7	NA	CASSLVLGVQYEQYF	TGTGCCAGCAGCTTGGTACTAGGGGTTCAGTACGAGCAGTACTTC
NA	TRBV14	TRBJ1-2	NA	CASSQRYLRGGYTF	TGTGCCAGCAGCCAACGGTACCTCCGGGGTGGCTACACCTTC
NA	TRBV4-3	TRBJ2-7	NA	CASSQKVPRGIYEQYF	TGCGCCAGCAGCCAAAAAGTTCCCCGGGGGATCTACGAGCAGTACTTC
NA	TRBV29-1	TRBJ1-2	NA	CSVLLGDTNYGYTF	TGCAGCGTTCTCCTGGGTGATACCAACTATGGCTACACCTTC
NA	TRBV6-5	TRBJ1-1	NA	CASSYAGWAEAFF	TGTGCCAGCAGTTACGCAGGTTGGGCTGAAGCTTTCTTT
TRBD2	TRBV11-1	TRBJ2-3	NA	CASSFPAGLAGPTDTQYF	TGTGCCAGCAGCTTTCCTGCGGGACTAGCGGGCCCCACAGATACGCAGTATTTT
NA	TRBV19	TRBJ1-6	NA	CASTIGGTFMSPLHF	TGTGCCAGTACCATCGGGGGGACTTTTATGTCACCCCTCCACTTT
TRBD1	TRBV5-4	TRBJ1-1	NA	CASRLGQGDTEAFF	TGTGCCAGCAGATTGGGACAGGGGGACACTGAAGCTTTCTTT
TRBD1	TRBV27	TRBJ2-1	NA	CASSIRQGFLDEQFF	TGTGCCAGCAGTATAAGACAGGGGTTTTTGGATGAGCAGTTCTTC
TRBD1	TRBV4-3	TRBJ1-3	NA	CASSQEDRGGYTIYF	TGCGCCAGCAGCCAAGAAGACAGGGGCGGCTACACCATATATTTT
TRBD1	TRBV5-6	TRBJ2-1	NA	CASSSGTGYNEQFF	TGTGCCAGCAGCTCCGGGACAGGCTACAATGAGCAGTTCTTC
TRBD2	TRBV11-3	TRBJ2-3	NA	CASSLVGLAGGTDTQYF	TGTGCCAGCAGCTTAGTAGGGCTAGCGGGGGGCACAGATACGCAGTATTTT
NA	TRBV4-2	TRBJ2-3	NA	CASSQGGGGGTDTQYF	TGTGCCAGCAGCCAAGGGGGAGGGGGGGGCACAGATACGCAGTATTTT
TRBD1	TRBV4-1	TRBJ2-3	few	CASSPDPGQGSDTQYF	TGCGCCAGCAGCCCCGATCCAGGACAGGGCTCAGATACGCAGTATTTT
TRBD2	TRBV6-1	TRBJ2-3	NA	CASSEASGGPDTQYF	TGTGCCAGCAGTGAAGCTAGCGGGGGGCCAGATACGCAGTATTTT
NA	TRBV5-1	TRBJ1-4	NA	CASSLDGPRGKLFF	TGCGCCAGCAGCTTGGACGGGCCCAGGGGAAAACTGTTTTTT
NA	TRBV30	TRBJ1-1	NA	CAWTKGHLNTEAFF	TGTGCCTGGACCAAAGGGCACCTGAACACTGAAGCTTTCTTT
NA	TRBV7-6	TRBJ2-1	NA	CASSSLTAFNEQFF	TGTGCCAGCAGCTCCTTAACGGCGTTCAATGAGCAGTTCTTC
NA	TRBV27	TRBJ2-1	NA	CASSLGTLYNEQFF	TGTGCCAGCAGTTTAGGCACCCTCTACAATGAGCAGTTCTTC
TRBD2	TRBV6-5	TRBJ2-7	NA	CASSFTSSGPNYEQYF	TGTGCCAGCAGTTTTACCTCTAGCGGACCGAACTACGAGCAGTACTTC
TRBD1	TRBV27	TRBJ2-2	NA	CASGPTGTTGELFF	TGTGCCAGCGGACCGACAGGGACCACCGGGGAGCTGTTTTTT
NA	TRBV30	TRBJ2-2	NA	CAWGDLTGELFF	TGTGCCTGGGGGGATTTAACCGGGGAGCTGTTTTTT
NA	TRBV2	TRBJ1-2	NA	CASSVTPANYGYTF	TGTGCCAGCAGTGTAACCCCCGCTAACTATGGCTACACCTTC
NA	TRBV4-1	TRBJ2-2	NA	CASSPGLGTGELFF	TGCGCCAGCAGCCCAGGGCTTGGCACCGGGGAGCTGTTTTTT
NA	TRBV6-1	TRBJ2-4	NA	CASSITGSSKNIQYF	TGTGCCAGCAGTATTACAGGGTCGTCCAAAAACATTCAGTACTTC
NA	TRBV6-5	TRBJ2-7	NA	CASSPFGQGSYEQYF	TGTGCCAGCAGCCCCTTTGGTCAGGGGTCCTACGAGCAGTACTTC